This TCR beta chain was identified in a study of shared clonotypes between healthy human individuals. TCRdb keeps only in-frame clones here, not all; method: immunoSEQ multiplex PCR. Found here are more than 2,000,000 clones, 90% to 95% of them singletons; the top ten hold roughly 0.13%. In regard to this clone: Its matching antigen is unknown.

CDR1 LNHNV and CDR2 YYDKDF come from the germline V gene (reference sequence). CDR3 length: 15 amino acids. V was trimmed by 0 bases and J by 1 base, leaving 7 bases between them. Findings of the study overall: Of the naive CD4 clonotypes, around 4.8% were shared across a few donors.

This clonotype originated in a man aged 18-30 years in good health. The rearrangement links TRBV15 to TRBJ1-5; TRBD1 is a possible D gene (6 bases). What was sequenced was naive CD4+ T cells sorted from blood. Subset defined: CD45RA+ positively selected. CDR3 nucleotide sequence: TGTGCCACCAGCAGAGATGGACAGAGCAATCAGCCCCAGCATTTT. Residues: CATSRDGQSNQPQHF. Together with reference TRBV15 and TRBJ1-5, the CDR3 gives the full variable domain: DAMVIQNPRYQVTQFGKPVTLSCSQTLNHNVMYWYQQKSSQAPKLLFHYYDKDFNNEADTPDNFQSRRPNTSFCFLDIRSPGLGDTAMYLCATSRDGQSNQPQHFGDGTRLSIL.